This TCR beta chain was observed in a study of blood T cell repertoires in COVID-19. Background on the study: Nucleic acid was either cDNA or gDNA, and it came from T cells, B-cell-depleted T cells, or PBMCs.

The CDR3 runs to 15 residues. Germline V lookup: CDR1 MNHEY, CDR2 SVGAGI. V was cut by 5 bases and J by 3 bases, with 16 bases left in between. The table lists this clone with a few counts. Cohorts were determined from participant-reported clinical history. In Cohort 3, a recovered donor had either two negative PCRs, clearance, or symptom resolution. As originally analysed: Nucleated cell number was recorded as an estimate derived from reference gene primer amplification. The protocol was immunoSEQ multiplex PCR, while the TCRdb copy is restricted to in-frame clones and leaves out a portion. V and J calls plus clone size are reproduced from that table; the DNA served to infer D and trimming. The table lists a few hundred thousand clones, approximately 87% of them singletons.

Sequences were obtained from PBMCs or T cells enriched from blood (not recorded which). The sequence came from a woman aged 45-65 years who had recovered from COVID-19. The rearrangement joins TRBV6-5 to TRBJ1-1; D is perhaps TRBD1 (6 bases). The CDR3 protein is CASSRDNVGHTEAFF. The DNA for the CDR3 is TGTGCCAGCAGTAGGGACAACGTAGGGCACACTGAAGCTTTCTTT.